The entry that follows covers one TCR beta chain sequence. At the DNA level, this CDR3 is encoded by other sequences in the same sample as well. Between the trimmed V and J ends, which lost 4 bases and 4 bases, there was a span of 5 bases. This CDR3 comprises 12 residues. Germline CDR1 is LGHDT and CDR2 is YNNKEL (reference sequence). The source of the sample is a study of blood T cell repertoires in COVID-19. Study in general: The analysed material was cDNA or gDNA that came from T cells, B-cell-depleted T cells, or PBMCs.

Sequenced by immunoSEQ multiplex PCR; TCRdb stores in-frame clones only, minus some. Here the sample spans some 260,000 clones, more than 60% being singletons. V is TRBV3-1 (or the pseudogene TRBV3-2) and J is TRBJ1-3, with D hard to call. The clonotype was recovered from a middle-aged woman with active or convalescent COVID-19. Source material: peripheral blood. CDR3 residues: CASSLPGNTIYF. The DNA for the CDR3 is TGTGCCAGCAGCCTCCCGGGAAACACCATATATTTT.